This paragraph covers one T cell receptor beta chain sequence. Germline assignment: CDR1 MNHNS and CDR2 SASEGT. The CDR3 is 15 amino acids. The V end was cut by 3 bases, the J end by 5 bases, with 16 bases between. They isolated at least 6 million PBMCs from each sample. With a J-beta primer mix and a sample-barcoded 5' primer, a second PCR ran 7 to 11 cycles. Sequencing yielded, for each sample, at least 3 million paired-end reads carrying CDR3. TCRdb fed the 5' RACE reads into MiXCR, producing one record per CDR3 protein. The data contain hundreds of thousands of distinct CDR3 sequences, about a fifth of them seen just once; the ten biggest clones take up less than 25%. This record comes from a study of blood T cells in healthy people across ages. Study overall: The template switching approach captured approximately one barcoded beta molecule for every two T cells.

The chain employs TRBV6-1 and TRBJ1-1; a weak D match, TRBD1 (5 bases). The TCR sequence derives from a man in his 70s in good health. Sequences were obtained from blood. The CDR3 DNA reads TGTGCCAGCAGTGATAGGGGTAGGTCGAATACTGAAGCTTTCTTT. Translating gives CASSDRGRSNTEAFF.